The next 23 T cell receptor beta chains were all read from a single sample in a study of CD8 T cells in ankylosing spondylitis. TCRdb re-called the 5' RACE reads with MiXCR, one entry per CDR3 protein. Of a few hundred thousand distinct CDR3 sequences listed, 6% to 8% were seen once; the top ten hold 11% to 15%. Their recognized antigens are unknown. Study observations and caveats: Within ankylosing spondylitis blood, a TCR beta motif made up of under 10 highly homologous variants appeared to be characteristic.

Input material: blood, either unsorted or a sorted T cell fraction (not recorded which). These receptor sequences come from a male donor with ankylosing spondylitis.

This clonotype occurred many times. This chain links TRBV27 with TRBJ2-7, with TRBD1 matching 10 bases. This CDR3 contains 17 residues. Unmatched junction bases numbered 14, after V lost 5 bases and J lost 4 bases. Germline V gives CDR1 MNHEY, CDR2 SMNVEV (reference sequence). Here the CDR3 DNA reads TGTGCCAGCAGTCCAACAATCCCGGGACAGGGGTTATACGAGCAGTACTTC. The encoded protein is CASSPTIPGQGLYEQYF.

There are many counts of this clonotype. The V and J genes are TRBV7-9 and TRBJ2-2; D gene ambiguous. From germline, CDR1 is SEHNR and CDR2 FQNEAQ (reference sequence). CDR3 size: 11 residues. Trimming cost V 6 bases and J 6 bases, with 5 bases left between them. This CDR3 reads CASRTAGELFF. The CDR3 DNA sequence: TGTGCCAGCAGGACGGCCGGGGAGCTGTTTTTT.

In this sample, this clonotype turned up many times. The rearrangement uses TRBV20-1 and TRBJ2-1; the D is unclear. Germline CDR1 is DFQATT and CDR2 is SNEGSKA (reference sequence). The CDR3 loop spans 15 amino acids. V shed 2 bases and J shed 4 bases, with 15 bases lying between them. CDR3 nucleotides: TGCAGTGCTAGAACCCCAAGCGATAGGTACAATGAGCAGTTCTTC. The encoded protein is CSARTPSDRYNEQFF.

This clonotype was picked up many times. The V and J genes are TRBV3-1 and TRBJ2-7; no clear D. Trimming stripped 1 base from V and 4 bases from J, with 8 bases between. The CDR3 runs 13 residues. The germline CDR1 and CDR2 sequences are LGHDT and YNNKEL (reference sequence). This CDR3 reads CASSQGHKYEQYF. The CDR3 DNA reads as TGTGCCAGCAGCCAAGGCCACAAATACGAGCAGTACTTC.

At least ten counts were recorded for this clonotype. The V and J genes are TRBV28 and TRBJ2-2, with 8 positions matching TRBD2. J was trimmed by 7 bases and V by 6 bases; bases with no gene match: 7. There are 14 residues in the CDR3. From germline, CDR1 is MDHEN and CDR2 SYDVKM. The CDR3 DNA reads TGTGCCAGCAGCCCCTGGGCGGGAGGCGGGGAGCTGTTTTTT. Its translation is CASSPWAGGGELFF. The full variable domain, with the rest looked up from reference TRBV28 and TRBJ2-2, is DVKVTQSSRYLVKRTGEKVFLECVQDMDHENMFWYRQDPGLGLRLIYFSYDVKMKEKGDIPEGYSVSREKKERFSLILESASTNQTSMYLCASSPWAGGGELFFGEGSRLTVL.

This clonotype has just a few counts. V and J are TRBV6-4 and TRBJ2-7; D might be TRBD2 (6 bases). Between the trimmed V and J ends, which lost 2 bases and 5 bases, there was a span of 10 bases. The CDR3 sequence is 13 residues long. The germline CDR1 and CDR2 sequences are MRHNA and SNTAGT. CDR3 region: CASSDGRMNEQYF. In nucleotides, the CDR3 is TGTGCCAGCAGTGACGGGAGGATGAACGAGCAGTACTTC.

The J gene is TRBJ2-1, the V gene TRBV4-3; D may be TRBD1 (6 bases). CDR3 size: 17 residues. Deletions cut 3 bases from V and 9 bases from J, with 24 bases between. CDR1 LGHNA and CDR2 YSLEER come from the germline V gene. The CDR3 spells CASSQHYGSALGGEQFF. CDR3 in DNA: TGCGCCAGCAGCCAGCACTACGGGTCCGCCTTAGGGGGTGAGCAGTTCTTC.

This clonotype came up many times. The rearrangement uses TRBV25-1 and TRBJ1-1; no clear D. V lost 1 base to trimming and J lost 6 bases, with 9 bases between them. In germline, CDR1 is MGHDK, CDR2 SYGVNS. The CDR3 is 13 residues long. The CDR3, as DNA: TGTGCCAGCAGTGAATTAGGTACCGCTGAAGCTTTCTTT. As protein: CASSELGTAEAFF. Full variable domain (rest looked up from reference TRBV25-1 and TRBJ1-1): EADIYQTPRYLVIGTGKKITLECSQTMGHDKMYWYQQDPGMELHLIHYSYGVNSTEKGDLSSESTVSRIRTEHFPLTLESARPSHTSQYLCASSELGTAEAFFGQGTRLTVV.

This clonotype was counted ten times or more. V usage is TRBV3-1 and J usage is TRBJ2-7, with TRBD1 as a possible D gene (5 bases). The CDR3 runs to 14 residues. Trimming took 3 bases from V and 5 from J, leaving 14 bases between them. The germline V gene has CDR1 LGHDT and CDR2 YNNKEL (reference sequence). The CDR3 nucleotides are TGTGCCAGCAGCCAGCCCGCACTACAGGACGAGCAGTACTTC. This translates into CASSQPALQDEQYF.

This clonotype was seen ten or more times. The CDR3 region has the DNA TGTGCCAGCGGGCAGGGCGCCTACGAGCAGTACTTC. Translating gives CASGQGAYEQYF. This chain joins TRBV2 and TRBJ2-7; perhaps TRBD1 as D (5 bases). The CDR3 contains 12 residues. The ends were cut back, 8 bases at V and 2 bases at J, with 10 bases in the middle. Per the germline V gene, CDR1 is SNHLY and CDR2 is FYNNEI.

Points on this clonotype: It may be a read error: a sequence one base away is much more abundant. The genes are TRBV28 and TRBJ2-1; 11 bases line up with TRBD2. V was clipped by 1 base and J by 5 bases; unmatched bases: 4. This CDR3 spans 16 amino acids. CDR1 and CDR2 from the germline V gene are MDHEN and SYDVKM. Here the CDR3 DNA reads TGTGCCAGCAGTTTATTGGGACTAGCGGCCAACAATGAGCAGTTCTTC. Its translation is CASSLLGLAANNEQFF.

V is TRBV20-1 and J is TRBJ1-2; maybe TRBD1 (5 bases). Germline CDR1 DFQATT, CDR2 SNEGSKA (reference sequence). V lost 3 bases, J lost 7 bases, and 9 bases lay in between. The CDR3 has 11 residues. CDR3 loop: CSARGGRGYTF. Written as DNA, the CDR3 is TGCAGTGCTAGGGGGGGTCGTGGCTACACCTTC.

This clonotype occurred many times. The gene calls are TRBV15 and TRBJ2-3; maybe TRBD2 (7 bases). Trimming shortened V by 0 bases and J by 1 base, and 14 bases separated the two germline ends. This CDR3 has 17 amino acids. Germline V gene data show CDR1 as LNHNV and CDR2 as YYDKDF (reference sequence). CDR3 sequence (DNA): TGTGCCACCAGCAGAGATCTTGCGGGGGCCCGCACAGATACGCAGTATTTT. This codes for CATSRDLAGARTDTQYF.

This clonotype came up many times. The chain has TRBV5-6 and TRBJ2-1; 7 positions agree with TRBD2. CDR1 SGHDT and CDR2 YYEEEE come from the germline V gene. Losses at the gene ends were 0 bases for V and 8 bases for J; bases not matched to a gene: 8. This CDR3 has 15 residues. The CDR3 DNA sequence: TGTGCCAGCAGCTTGGGACTAGCCGCTCGGTATGAGCAGTTCTTC. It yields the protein CASSLGLAARYEQFF.

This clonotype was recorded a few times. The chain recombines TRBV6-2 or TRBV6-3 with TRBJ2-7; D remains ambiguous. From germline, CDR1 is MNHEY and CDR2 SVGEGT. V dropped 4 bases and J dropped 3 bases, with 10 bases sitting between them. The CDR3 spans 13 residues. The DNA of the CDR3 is TGTGCCAGCAGTTCTCAACGATTCTACGAGCAGTACTTC. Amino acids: CASSSQRFYEQYF.

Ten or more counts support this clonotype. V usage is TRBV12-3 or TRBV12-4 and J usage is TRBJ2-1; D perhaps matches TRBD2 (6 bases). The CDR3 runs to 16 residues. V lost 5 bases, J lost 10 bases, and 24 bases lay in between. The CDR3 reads CASSPPLTAGRREQFF. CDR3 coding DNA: TGTGCCAGCAGTCCCCCCCTGACGGCGGGGCGGCGAGAGCAGTTCTTC.

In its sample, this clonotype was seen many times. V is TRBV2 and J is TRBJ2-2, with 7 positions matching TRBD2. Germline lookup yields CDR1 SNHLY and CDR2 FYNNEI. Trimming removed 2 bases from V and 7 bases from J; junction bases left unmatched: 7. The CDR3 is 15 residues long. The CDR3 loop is CASSERRESGGELFF. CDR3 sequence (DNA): TGTGCCAGCAGTGAACGGCGGGAGAGCGGCGGGGAGCTGTTTTTT.

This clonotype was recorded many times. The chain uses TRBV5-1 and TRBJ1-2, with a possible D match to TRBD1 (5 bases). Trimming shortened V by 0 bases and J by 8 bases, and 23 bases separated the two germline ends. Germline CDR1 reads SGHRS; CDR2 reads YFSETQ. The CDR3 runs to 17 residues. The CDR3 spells CASSLAHMTGTKGGYTF. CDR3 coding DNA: TGCGCCAGCAGCTTGGCCCACATGACGGGGACCAAAGGAGGCTACACCTTC.

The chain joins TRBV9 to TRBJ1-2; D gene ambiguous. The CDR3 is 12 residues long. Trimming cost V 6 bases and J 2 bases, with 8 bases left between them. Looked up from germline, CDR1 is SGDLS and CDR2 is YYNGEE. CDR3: CASNEGNYGYTF. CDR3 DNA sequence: TGTGCCAGCAACGAAGGGAACTATGGCTACACCTTC.

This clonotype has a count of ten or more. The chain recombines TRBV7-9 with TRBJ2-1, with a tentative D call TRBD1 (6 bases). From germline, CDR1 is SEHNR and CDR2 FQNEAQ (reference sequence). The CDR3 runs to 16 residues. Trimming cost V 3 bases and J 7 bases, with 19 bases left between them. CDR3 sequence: CASSFPRDTSGNEQFF. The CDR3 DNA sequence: TGTGCCAGCAGCTTTCCACGGGACACCTCAGGGAATGAGCAGTTCTTC.

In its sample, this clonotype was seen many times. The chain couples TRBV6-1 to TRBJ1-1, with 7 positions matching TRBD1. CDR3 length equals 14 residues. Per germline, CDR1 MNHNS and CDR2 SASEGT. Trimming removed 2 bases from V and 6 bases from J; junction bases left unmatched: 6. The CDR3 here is CASSERGRGAEAFF. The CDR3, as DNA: TGTGCCAGCAGTGAAAGGGGCAGGGGGGCTGAAGCTTTCTTT.

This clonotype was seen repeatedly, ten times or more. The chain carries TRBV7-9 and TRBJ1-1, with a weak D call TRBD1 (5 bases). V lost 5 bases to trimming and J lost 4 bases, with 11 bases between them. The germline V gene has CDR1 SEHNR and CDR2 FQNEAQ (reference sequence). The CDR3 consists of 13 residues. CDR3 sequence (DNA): TGTGCCAGCAGCCGGGGACTGTCCACTGAAGCTTTCTTT. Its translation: CASSRGLSTEAFF.

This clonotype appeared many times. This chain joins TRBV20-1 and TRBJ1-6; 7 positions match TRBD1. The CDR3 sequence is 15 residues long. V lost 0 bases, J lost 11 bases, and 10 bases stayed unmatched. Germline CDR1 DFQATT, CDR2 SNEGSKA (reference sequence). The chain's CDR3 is CSARDDEGAGTPLHF. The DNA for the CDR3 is TGCAGTGCTAGAGATGATGAGGGGGCAGGGACACCCCTCCACTTT.